This TCR beta chain was retrieved from a study of tumor and adjacent non-tumor tissue in lung cancer. Study summary: Histology: about 13 adenocarcinoma, a couple of squamous cell carcinoma, 1 small cell lung cancer.

RNA was extracted from bulk tissue without any cell sorting. Study observations and caveats: Tumor tissue had significantly higher TCR diversity than normal lung.

With respect to this clonotype: The antigen remains undetermined. The germline gene is not matched at one end of the junction; a read error may be the cause.

A modified ARM-PCR protocol with three rounds of nested PCR amplified TCRbeta. MiXCR, applied by TCRdb to the multiplex PCR reads, yields one record per CDR3 protein. The data contain more than 75,000 distinct CDR3 sequences, around 70% of them seen just once; the ten biggest clones take up 10% to 15%. The origin of this receptor is a woman in her sixties or seventies with non-small cell lung cancer. What was sequenced was lung tumor tissue.

The CDR3 is CASNQDRTPRTGELFF. In DNA form, the CDR3 reads TGTGCCAGCAACCAAGATAGGACCCCACGTACCGGGGAGTTGTTTTTT. The genes are TRBV4-2 and TRBJ2-2, with D maybe TRBD2 (5 bases). This CDR3 has 16 residues. In germline, CDR1 is LGHNA, CDR2 YNFKEQ.